This is a list of T cell receptor beta chains from one sample in a study of blood T cell repertoires in COVID-19. Sequencing was performed with immunoSEQ multiplex PCR; in TCRdb, only in-frame clones are kept and a portion is missing. Of 180,000 or so clones in the sample, approximately 86% are singletons; the top ten hold 8% to 10%. Sequencing used peripheral blood. The receptors here all came from a man aged 60-69 years with acute or convalescent COVID-19. The CDR3 runs from the conserved cysteine through the conserved F or W. Fields, in order: D gene, V gene, J gene, clone size, CDR3 protein, CDR3 DNA. D genes are given only for firm matches. Size tells how often a clone was seen (once, few, many) or the class of an expanded clone, and some rows leave it out.

TRBD1	TRBV28	TRBJ1-1	few	CASSPHRGWNTEAFF	TGTGCCAGCAGTCCCCACAGGGGGTGGAACACTGAAGCTTTCTTT
-	TRBV7-9	TRBJ2-3	-	CASSLTDKGLDTQYF	TGTGCCAGCAGCTTAACCGACAAAGGTCTGGATACGCAGTATTTT
TRBD2	TRBV5-1	TRBJ2-7	-	CASSYREGYEQYF	TGCGCCAGCAGCTACCGGGAGGGTTACGAGCAGTACTTC
TRBD2	TRBV10-3	TRBJ2-1	few	CAISHGVGREGEEQFF	TGTGCCATCAGCCACGGTGTGGGGCGGGAGGGGGAGGAGCAGTTCTTC
-	TRBV19	TRBJ2-2	-	CASRSRDSPNGELFF	TGTGCCAGTAGAAGTAGGGACTCCCCGAACGGGGAGCTGTTTTTT
-	TRBV27	TRBJ2-3	-	CASRTRGYTDTQYF	TGTGCCAGCAGAACCCGGGGATACACAGATACGCAGTATTTT
TRBD1	TRBV3-1/TRBV3-2	TRBJ2-7	-	CASSLGQEPSYEQYF	TGTGCCAGCAGCCTCGGACAGGAGCCTTCCTACGAGCAGTACTTC
TRBD2	TRBV5-1	TRBJ2-1	-	CASSDGSSGRIDEQFF	TGCGCCAGCAGCGACGGGTCGAGCGGGAGAATTGATGAGCAGTTCTTC
-	TRBV30	TRBJ1-2	-	CAWSFKSRGSNYGYTF	TGTGCCTGGAGTTTTAAATCCCGGGGATCTAACTATGGCTACACCTTC
-	TRBV20-1	TRBJ1-5	-	CSASRTDLLYNQPQHF	TGCAGTGCTAGTCGTACGGACTTACTTTACAATCAGCCCCAGCATTTT
-	TRBV7-9	TRBJ1-2	-	CASSLASLGRTF	TGTGCCAGCAGCTTAGCCAGTCTAGGTCGCACCTTC
-	TRBV28	TRBJ1-2	-	CASSLSGGGYTF	TGTGCCAGCAGTTTATCGGGGGGTGGCTACACCTTC
-	TRBV28	TRBJ2-7	once	CASRPGTGQFEQYF	TGTGCCAGCAGACCCGGGACTGGGCAATTCGAGCAGTACTTC